This TCR beta chain was sequenced in a study of identical twins. TCRdb passed the 5' RACE reads through MiXCR, listing each CDR3 protein once. Of hundreds of thousands of distinct CDR3 sequences in the sample, over 8% were seen once. The CDR3 spans 18 residues. V gave up 3 bases and J gave up 5 bases, with 23 bases separating them. Per the germline V gene, CDR1 is MGHDK and CDR2 is SYGVNS. This clonotype occurred a few times. Sequencing input: memory (CD45RO+) T cells sorted from blood. The chain recombines TRBV25-1 with TRBJ2-1; weak D call: TRBD2 (5 bases). This sequence originates from a woman under 30 in good health. Here the CDR3 DNA reads TGTGCCAGCAGTGACCCCCGTGGGGAGTATACTGAGGACAATGAGCAGTTCTTC. Protein: CASSDPRGEYTEDNEQFF.